This TCR beta chain is drawn from a study of blood T cell repertoires in COVID-19. As for the study in general: Acute and convalescent COVID-19 samples came from the United States, Italy and Spain. PBMCs, B-cell-depleted T cells, or T cells were the source of the cDNA or gDNA that made up the material.

This CDR3 contains 15 residues. This clone was recorded once. In the study's own analysis: Reference gene primers were amplified, and this amplification served to estimate nucleated cell counts. Assay: immunoSEQ multiplex PCR; the TCRdb copy retains only in-frame clones and omits some. V, J and clone size are those of that table, while D and trimming were read from the DNA. The sample yields 150,000 or so clones, 82% seen once. The TCR comes from a woman in her 70s with acute or convalescent COVID-19. The V and J genes are TRBV21-1 and TRBJ2-2; the D call TRBD2 from the table was never checked on the DNA. TRBV21-1 is a pseudogene. The sample taken for sequencing was peripheral blood. This chain's CDR3 is CASSRGLENTGELFF. In DNA form, the CDR3 reads TGTGCCAGCTCCCGCGGACTCGAGAACACCGGGGAGCTGTTTTTT.